The 2 T cell receptor beta chains presented below share a single source sample, sequenced in a study of metastatic and nonmetastatic thyroid tumors. MiXCR was used by TCRdb to re-call the PCR reads. The table lists about 5,600 clones, about 30% of them singletons, with over 15% in the top ten. No treatment of any kind had been given to any patient before thyroid surgery. Material: adjacent normal tissue. These receptor sequences come from a female donor with papillary thyroid cancer or a benign thyroid nodule (not recorded which). Some clones in this sample may be carry-over from other donors' samples.

The table lists this clone with many counts. A read error may explain this, as a much larger clone is one base away. The J gene is TRBJ2-7, the V gene TRBV20-1, with unresolved D. The germline V and J ends were trimmed by 5 bases and 3 bases, with 8 bases remaining between them. Looked up from germline, CDR1 is DFQATT and CDR2 is SNEGSKA (reference sequence). The CDR3 loop spans 11 amino acids. DNA for the CDR3: TGCAGTGCTTATAACTTCTACGAGCAGTACTTC. This codes for CSAYNFYEQYF.

This chain uses TRBV11-2 with TRBJ1-2; tentatively, D is TRBD1 (6 bases). V lost 6 bases and J lost 8, with 19 bases in between. CDR3 length: 14 amino acids. Germline V gene sequence: CDR1 SGHAT, CDR2 FQNNGV. CDR3 region: CASSYSAVGGGYTF. As DNA, the CDR3 is TGTGCCAGCAGTTACTCCGCCGTCGGGGGCGGCTACACCTTC.